The 25 T cell receptor beta chains presented below share a single source sample, sequenced in a study of T cells in Graves' hyperthyroidism and ophthalmopathy. RNA transcripts yielded amplified TCR beta CDR3 regions. First-round RT-PCR with HTBI primers amplified the TCR CDR3 region. TCRdb recomputed calls from the multiplex PCR reads with MiXCR, one row per CDR3 protein. The data hold about 300,000 distinct CDR3 sequences, with under 30% observed a single time. The sample taken for sequencing was blood. The receptors were sampled from a man aged 35-49 years with Graves' hyperthyroidism that later progressed to Graves' ophthalmopathy.

This clonotype was counted between two and nine times. The rearrangement joins TRBV12-5 to TRBJ2-5; no clear D. This CDR3 is 13 amino acids long. Trimming shortened V by 1 base and J by 4 bases, and 7 bases separated the two germline ends. Germline V gene data show CDR1 as LGHNT and CDR2 as FRNRAP. The DNA for the CDR3 is TGTGCTAGTGGTTTGGAATCAGGAGAGACCCAGTACTTC. This translates into CASGLESGETQYF.

This clonotype was counted ten times or more. The V call is TRBV28, the J call TRBJ1-2; D unresolved. The CDR3 is 13 residues long. Trimming took off 2 bases at V and 5 bases at J, with 9 bases between the two ends. The germline V gene encodes CDR1 MDHEN and CDR2 SYDVKM. CDR3 sequence (DNA): TGTGCCAGCAGTTTAGTGGACCTTTATGGCTACACCTTC. It is translated as CASSLVDLYGYTF.

This clonotype was picked up many times. V and J are TRBV2 and TRBJ2-6; the D gene is possibly TRBD1 (6 bases). V was pared by 5 bases and J by 4 bases, with 15 bases between. Germline V gene lookup returns CDR1 SNHLY and CDR2 FYNNEI. CDR3 size: 16 residues. Here the CDR3 reads CASSRQGPRGANVLTF. CDR3 nucleotide sequence: TGTGCCAGCAGTCGGCAGGGGCCCAGGGGGGCCAACGTCCTGACTTTC.

This clonotype was recorded many times. This chain joins TRBV29-1 and TRBJ2-5; a weak D match, TRBD2 (5 bases). CDR3 length: 12 amino acids. Germline values: CDR1 SQVTM, CDR2 ANQGSEA. V was clipped by 3 bases and J by 3 bases, with 8 bases between them. The CDR3 is CSVDKGEETQYF. CDR3 DNA sequence: TGCAGCGTTGATAAGGGAGAAGAGACCCAGTACTTC.

This clonotype was seen repeatedly, ten times or more. Compared with germline, one end of the junction differs, possibly owing to a read error. This chain connects TRBV6-2 or TRBV6-3 to TRBJ2-2, with 14 bases lining up with TRBD2. Germline values: CDR1 MNHEY, CDR2 SVGEGT. This CDR3 contains 18 residues. DNA for the CDR3: TGTGCCAGCAAGCTCGGGACTAGCGGGAGATCGGGGACCGGGGAGCCGTTTTTT. Translated, it gives CASKLGTSGRSGTGEPFF.

This clonotype was detected many times. The chain uses TRBV6-1 and TRBJ2-5; 10 bases map to TRBD1. V dropped 6 bases and J dropped 5; count of bases not matched to a gene: 6. Germline CDR1 reads MNHNS; CDR2 reads SASEGT. The length of the CDR3 is 14 residues. CDR3 residues: CASSDRGRGETQYF. CDR3 DNA: TGTGCCAGCAGCGACAGGGGGCGCGGGGAGACCCAGTACTTC.

The chain recombines TRBV6-1 with TRBJ2-2; D call uncertain. CDR1 and CDR2 from the germline V gene are MNHNS and SASEGT. This CDR3 comprises 15 residues. Trimming cost V 2 bases and J 0 bases, with 7 bases left between them. The CDR3 nucleotides read TGTGCCAGCAGTGAATTAACAGCGAACACCGGGGAGCTGTTTTTT. Encoded protein: CASSELTANTGELFF.

A single count supports this clonotype. J is TRBJ2-7 and V is TRBV10-3; TRBD2 matches at 10 bases. J was trimmed by 1 base and V by 4 bases; bases with no gene match: 13. CDR3 length: 18 residues. Germline CDR1 is ENHRY and CDR2 is SYGVKD. For the CDR3, the DNA is TGTGCCATCAGTGTCTCTCTTACTAGCGGGATTATTTCCTACGAGCAGTACTTC. Translated: CAISVSLTSGIISYEQYF.

The chain joins TRBV2 to TRBJ2-5; 9 positions match TRBD1. Trimming at V came to 6 bases and at J to 4 bases, leaving 9 bases not matched to a gene. The germline gives CDR1 SNHLY, CDR2 FYNNEI. The CDR3 extends over 15 amino acids. CDR3 in DNA: TGTGCCAGCAGGGGGGACAGGGCCAGGGGAGAGACCCAGTACTTC. It translates to CASRGDRARGETQYF.

This clonotype was recorded many times. The gene calls are TRBV28 and TRBJ1-2; TRBD1 agrees at 7 bases. Trimming removed 1 base from V and 6 bases from J; junction bases left unmatched: 8. Germline CDR1 MDHEN, CDR2 SYDVKM. The CDR3 is made up of 15 amino acids. The CDR3 loop reads CASSLSYRGQDGYTF. CDR3 sequence (DNA): TGTGCCAGCAGTTTATCCTACAGGGGACAAGATGGCTACACCTTC.

This clonotype was counted ten times or more. This chain connects TRBV30 to TRBJ2-7, with D possibly being TRBD1 (5 bases). The V end was cut by 3 bases, the J end by 3 bases, with 12 bases between. Germline loops: CDR1 GTSNPN, CDR2 SVGIG (reference sequence). The CDR3 is 13 residues long. In DNA form, the CDR3 reads TGTGCCTGGAGGAAGATGGGGCTCTACGAGCAGTACTTC. It specifies CAWRKMGLYEQYF.

CDR3 sequence: CASSLSRGLAGGTDTQYF. The CDR3, as DNA: TGTGCCAGCAGTTTATCCCGGGGACTAGCGGGAGGTACAGATACGCAGTATTTT. This chain joins TRBV27 and TRBJ2-3; 15 bases match TRBD2. There are 18 residues in the CDR3. Germline CDR1 is MNHEY and CDR2 is SMNVEV (reference sequence). The V gene end was trimmed by 0 bases and the J gene end by 3 bases; junction bases not matched to a gene: 4.

This clonotype was observed a handful of times. The rearrangement links TRBV5-1 to TRBJ1-2; 8 bases agree with TRBD1. The CDR3 spans 16 residues. Unmatched junction bases numbered 10, after V lost 4 bases and J lost 2 bases. CDR1 and CDR2 (germline): SGHRS, YFSETQ. CDR3 residues: CASSPGQGGLNYGYTF. CDR3 DNA sequence: TGCGCCAGCAGCCCAGGACAGGGAGGTTTGAACTATGGCTACACCTTC.

There are a few counts of this clonotype. The chain links TRBV28 to TRBJ1-2; D is unresolved. The germline V gene has CDR1 MDHEN and CDR2 SYDVKM. Trimming stripped 6 bases from V and 5 bases from J, with 13 bases between. The CDR3 contains 13 residues. CDR3: CASRVQVGYGYTF. The CDR3 DNA sequence: TGTGCCAGCAGAGTCCAGGTTGGATATGGCTACACCTTC.

This clonotype was recorded at least ten times. The chain combines TRBV6-5 with TRBJ1-2, with D possibly TRBD1 on 5 matching bases. The CDR3 sequence is 15 residues long. The V end was cut by 6 bases, the J end by 0 bases, with 14 bases between. Germline V gives CDR1 MNHEY, CDR2 SVGAGI. The CDR3 nucleotides read TGTGCCAGCAGCAGCCCCCGACAGTCTAACTATGGCTACACCTTC. Translating gives CASSSPRQSNYGYTF.

This clonotype was seen many times. The rearrangement links TRBV27 to TRBJ1-1, with D possibly matching TRBD1 (6 bases). Germline values: CDR1 MNHEY, CDR2 SMNVEV (reference sequence). This CDR3 has 16 amino acids. The V end lost 5 bases, the J end lost 0 bases, and 16 bases lay between the germline ends. CDR3 amino acids: CASSLYRTEMNTEAFF. In DNA, the CDR3 is TGTGCCAGCAGTCTCTACCGGACAGAGATGAACACTGAAGCTTTCTTT.

This clonotype was seen many times. This chain connects TRBV20-1 to TRBJ2-3, with D perhaps TRBD1 (5 bases). Trimming took 6 bases from V and 5 from J, leaving 18 bases between them. The CDR3 spans 14 residues. Germline lookup yields CDR1 DFQATT and CDR2 SNEGSKA (reference sequence). The CDR3, as DNA: TGCAGTGCCCTAGGGGTAGCTCATAAAGATACGCAGTATTTT. Protein sequence: CSALGVAHKDTQYF.

This clonotype showed up many times. This chain joins TRBV12-3 or TRBV12-4 and TRBJ1-2; D remains unclear. This CDR3 is 14 amino acids long. Trimming took 6 bases from V and 6 from J, leaving 17 bases between them. The CDR3 DNA follows: TGTGCCAGCAGGTCACCTAGGGCAAGTGATGGCTACACCTTC. Its translation is CASRSPRASDGYTF.

In its sample, this clonotype was seen many times. Relative to the germline gene, one junction end is altered; a read error may explain this. This CDR3 reads CASSLGGALRF. The CDR3 nucleotides read TGCGCCAGCAGCTTGGGCGGGGCGCTGAGGTTT. This chain uses TRBV5-1 with TRBJ1-1; D possibly corresponds to TRBD1 (5 bases). CDR1 is SGHRS, CDR2 YFSETQ, per germline. The CDR3 consists of 11 residues.

The sample holds many counts of this clonotype. The gene calls are TRBV5-1 and TRBJ1-1; D possibly corresponds to TRBD1 (6 bases). Trimming removed 2 bases from V and 0 bases from J, with 14 bases in between. Germline assignment: CDR1 SGHRS and CDR2 YFSETQ. CDR3 length equals 16 residues. CDR3 region: CASSLPIHRVNTEAFF. For the CDR3, the DNA is TGCGCCAGCAGCTTACCCATTCACAGGGTGAACACTGAAGCTTTCTTT. The complete variable domain, with remaining parts taken from reference TRBV5-1 and TRBJ1-1, reads KAGVTQTPRYLIKTRGQQVTLSCSPISGHRSVSWYQQTPGQGLQFLFEYFSETQRNKGNFPGRFSGRQFSNSRSEMNVSTLELGDSALYLCASSLPIHRVNTEAFFGQGTRLTVV.

This clonotype was observed many times. The chain is built from TRBV7-8 and TRBJ2-1, with 8 nucleotides matching TRBD2. The CDR3 totals 15 residues. V gave up 5 bases and J gave up 3 bases; unmatched junction bases: 6. The germline V gene has CDR1 SGHVS and CDR2 FQNEAQ. CDR3 coding DNA: TGTGCCAGCAGCCCACGGGGGGGGAACTACAATGAGCAGTTCTTC. This gives the protein CASSPRGGNYNEQFF.

This clonotype was recorded many times. The V gene is TRBV9, the J gene TRBJ2-7, with 9 bases identical to TRBD2. The CDR3 is 15 amino acids. Germline V gene data show CDR1 as SGDLS and CDR2 as YYNGEE. V lost 0 bases, J lost 4 bases, and 5 bases stayed unmatched. CDR3 residues: CASSVDASGVYEQYF. DNA for the CDR3: TGTGCCAGCAGCGTAGACGCTAGCGGGGTTTACGAGCAGTACTTC.

The CDR3 DNA is TGCGCCAGCAGCCAAGACGCGGGCGGGAGAGACTCAGCCAAAAACATTCAGTACTTC. It yields the protein CASSQDAGGRDSAKNIQYF. The genes are TRBV4-1 and TRBJ2-4; TRBD2 aligns across 7 bases. Germline V gene sequence: CDR1 MGHRA, CDR2 YSYEKL. CDR3 length equals 19 residues. With 0 bases clipped from V and 0 bases from J, the junction kept 11 bases outside the gene matches.

This clonotype was seen repeatedly, ten times or more. V is TRBV20-1 and J is TRBJ2-5; 8 bases are a match to TRBD2. Germline assignment: CDR1 DFQATT and CDR2 SNEGSKA (reference sequence). This CDR3 is built from 17 residues. Losses at the gene ends were 6 bases for V and 5 bases for J; bases not matched to a gene: 20. CDR3 in amino acids: CSAAPTFSGTGRETQYF. DNA for the CDR3: TGCAGTGCCGCGCCCACATTTAGCGGGACGGGGAGGGAGACCCAGTACTTC.

Many counts were recorded for this clonotype. This sequence joins TRBV12-3 or TRBV12-4 and TRBJ2-7, with 7 positions matching TRBD2. Trimming cost V 4 bases and J 4 bases; bases outside gene matches: 7. CDR3 length equals 14 residues. As DNA, the CDR3 is TGTGCCAGCAGTTCCGGGACTACACTATACGAGCAGTACTTC. Its translation is CASSSGTTLYEQYF.